This TCR beta chain was identified in a study of siplizumab effects on memory and regulatory T cells. Study-wide findings and caveats: Proliferating CD4+ or CD8+ clones, roughly 75-96% of them, lacked an assignable naive or memory phenotype. For mappable alloreactive CD4+ clones, the mean Treg-derived fraction was 68.8% with siplizumab and about 26% in controls. Memory cells seemed less diverse than naive T cells, which seemed major alloresponse contributors.

In regard to this clone: Antigen specificity is unknown.

Roughly 10^5 TCR templates underwent assay in each sample. TCRdb keeps only in-frame clones here, not all; method: immunoSEQ multiplex PCR. This sample yields some 110,000 clones, of which 94% are seen a single time; roughly 1.5% belongs to the top ten. The sequence came from a human donor in good health. Sequenced: non-Treg CD4+ T cells sorted from blood.

The CDR3 spells CASSIGPPGEQYF. As DNA, the CDR3 is TGTGCCAGTAGTATCGGCCCTCCCGGCGAGCAGTACTTC. The chain combines TRBV19 with TRBJ2-7; no reliable D call. CDR1 and CDR2 (germline): LNHDA, SQIVND (reference sequence). V lost 3 bases to trimming and J lost 6 bases, with 12 bases between them. This CDR3 is 13 amino acids long.